These 6 T cell receptor beta chains share one sample of origin, sequenced in a study of Ad26.COV2.S vaccination and SARS-CoV-2 variants. Repertoires were generated with immunoSEQ multiplex PCR, while TCRdb's copy carries only in-frame clones and drops some. Among fewer than 600,000 clones listed, about 89% were seen once. Specified treatment: approximately 18 received Ad26.COV2.S at low or high dose, single or two shots; roughly 5 received placebo; per-sample allocation not given. Sampling happened 63 days after the first vaccine or placebo injection. Here the sequenced sample was peripheral blood, taken in a trial of Ad26.COV2.S vaccine versus placebo. These receptors all stem from a person aged 18-65 years who received the Ad26.COV2.S COVID-19 vaccine or a placebo.

The chain recombines TRBV5-4 with TRBJ2-7, with 7 bases identical to TRBD2. Germline CDR1 is SGHNT and CDR2 is YYREEE (reference sequence). The CDR3 loop spans 14 amino acids. V was clipped by 2 bases and J by 5 bases; unmatched bases: 7. CDR3 sequence (DNA): TGTGCCAGCAGCTTTGCGGGAGTAACCCACGAGCAGTACTTC. Amino acids: CASSFAGVTHEQYF.

In DNA form, the CDR3 reads TGTGCCAGCAGCAAAGAGAGAAGAAGGATTCCTTACGAGCAGTACTTC. Its protein is CASSKERRRIPYEQYF. The rearrangement links TRBV21-1 to TRBJ2-7. TRBV21-1 is labeled a pseudogene. The CDR3 is 16 residues long.

The gene calls are TRBV6-9 and TRBJ2-1; 8 bases are a match to TRBD2. The germline V gene has CDR1 MNHGY and CDR2 SVAAGI. After removal of 8 bases from V and 4 bases from J, the junction contained 10 bases not matched to a gene. The CDR3 runs 15 residues. CDR3: CASGNRSGSYNEQFF. The DNA for the CDR3 is TGTGCCAGCGGAAACCGCAGCGGGAGTTACAATGAGCAGTTCTTC.

This clone was observed a single time. The chain couples TRBV19 to TRBJ2-1, with TRBD2 matching over 10 bases. The CDR3 runs to 14 residues. Germline-derived CDR1 and CDR2 are LNHDA and SQIVND (reference sequence). After removal of 7 bases from V and 2 bases from J, the junction contained 2 bases not matched to a gene. The CDR3 sequence is CASNSGRAYNEQFF. CDR3 DNA sequence: TGTGCCAGTAACAGCGGGAGGGCCTACAATGAGCAGTTCTTC.

This clone was recorded only once. The CDR3 bases are TGTGCCAGCAGAAGGGACAGGGGAGGAGGTTCACCCCTCCACTTT. It specifies CASRRDRGGGSPLHF. The chain combines TRBV6-5 with TRBJ1-6; 10 positions agree with TRBD1. Germline CDR1 MNHEY, CDR2 SVGAGI. Trimming at V came to 6 bases and at J to 9 bases, leaving 8 bases not matched to a gene. CDR3 length equals 15 residues.

This rearrangement joins TRBV19 to TRBJ2-1; D is ambiguous. V was shortened by 4 bases and J by 6 bases, with 13 bases between the two germline ends. From germline, CDR1 is LNHDA and CDR2 SQIVND (reference sequence). The CDR3 has 14 amino acids. The CDR3 sequence is CASSTRDPPNEQFF. The CDR3 DNA follows: TGTGCCAGTAGTACCCGAGACCCCCCCAATGAGCAGTTCTTC.